This T cell receptor beta chain was identified in a study of breast tumors, draining lymph nodes, adjacent tissues. Each CDR3 protein gets one entry after TCRdb re-called the multiplex PCR reads with MiXCR. The sample has about 220,000 distinct CDR3 sequences, roughly a third seen once. This CDR3 has 13 residues. The germline gives CDR1 LNHDA, CDR2 SQIVND (reference sequence). The V and J ends lost 4 bases and 2 bases respectively, with 6 bases between them. Axillary draining lymph nodes of breast cancer patients supplied the node samples. This clonotype showed up many times. The sequencing input was axillary lymph node tissue. The receptor comes from a female donor with breast cancer. Some clones in this sample may be carry-over from other donors' samples. The chain is built from TRBV19 and TRBJ1-5; D not resolved. CDR3 sequence reads: CASSKDRNQPQHF. The CDR3 DNA reads as TGTGCCAGTAGTAAGGATCGCAATCAGCCCCAGCATTTT. The variable domain in full, completed from reference TRBV19 and TRBJ1-5, reads DGGITQSPKYLFRKEGQNVTLSCEQNLNHDAMYWYRQDPGQGLRLIYYSQIVNDFQKGDIAEGYSVSREKKESFPLTVTSAQKNPTAFYLCASSKDRNQPQHFGDGTRLSIL.